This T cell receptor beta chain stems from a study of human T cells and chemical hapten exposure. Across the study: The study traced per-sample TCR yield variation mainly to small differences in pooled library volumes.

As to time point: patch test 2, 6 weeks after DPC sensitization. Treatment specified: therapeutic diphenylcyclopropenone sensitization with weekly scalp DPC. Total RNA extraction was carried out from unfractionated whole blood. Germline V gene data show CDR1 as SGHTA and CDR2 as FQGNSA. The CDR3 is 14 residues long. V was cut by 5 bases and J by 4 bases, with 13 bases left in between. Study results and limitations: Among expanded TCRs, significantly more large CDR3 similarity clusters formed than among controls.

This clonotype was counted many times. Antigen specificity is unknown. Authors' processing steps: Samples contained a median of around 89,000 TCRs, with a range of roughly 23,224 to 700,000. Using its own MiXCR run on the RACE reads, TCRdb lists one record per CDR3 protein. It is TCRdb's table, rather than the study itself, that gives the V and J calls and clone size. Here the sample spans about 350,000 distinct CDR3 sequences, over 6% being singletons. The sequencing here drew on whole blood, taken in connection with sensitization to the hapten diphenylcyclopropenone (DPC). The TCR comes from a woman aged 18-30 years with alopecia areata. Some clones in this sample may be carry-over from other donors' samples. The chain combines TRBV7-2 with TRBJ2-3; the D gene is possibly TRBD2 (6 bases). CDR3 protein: CASSLRPGADTQYF. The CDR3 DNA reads TGTGCCAGCAGCCTCCGGCCGGGGGCAGATACGCAGTATTTT.